This entry is about one T cell receptor (beta chain). How the authors handled the data: The authors estimated nucleated cell counts from reference gene primer amplification. Produced via immunoSEQ multiplex PCR; TCRdb's table is partial and in-frame only. V and J calls and clone size are those listed in that table; D and trimming were worked out from the DNA. The sample holds about 320,000 clones, around 89% seen once. This sample stems from a study of blood T cell repertoires in COVID-19. About the study: PBMCs, B-cell-depleted T cells, or T cells provided the cDNA or gDNA that made up the material.

In germline, CDR1 is MNHNS, CDR2 SASEGT. J lost 4 bases, V lost 1 base, and 4 bases had no gene match. The CDR3 loop spans 16 amino acids. The TCR sequence derives from a man younger than 30 who had recovered from COVID-19. The genes are TRBV6-1 and TRBJ2-2; 9 bases align to TRBD2. Input material: peripheral blood. The CDR3 reads CASSEVAGVGTGELFF. The CDR3 DNA reads as TGTGCCAGCAGTGAAGTAGCGGGGGTCGGCACCGGGGAGCTGTTTTTT.